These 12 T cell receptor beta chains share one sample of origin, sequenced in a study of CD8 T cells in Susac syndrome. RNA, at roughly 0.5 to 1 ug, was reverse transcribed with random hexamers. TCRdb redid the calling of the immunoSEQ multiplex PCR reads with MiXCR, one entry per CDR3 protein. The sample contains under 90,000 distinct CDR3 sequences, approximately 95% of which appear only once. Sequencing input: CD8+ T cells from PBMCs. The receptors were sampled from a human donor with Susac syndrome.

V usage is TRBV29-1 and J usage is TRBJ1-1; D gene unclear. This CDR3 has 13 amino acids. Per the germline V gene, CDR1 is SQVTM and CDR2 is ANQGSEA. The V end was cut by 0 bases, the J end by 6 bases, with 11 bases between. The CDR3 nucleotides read TGCAGCGTTGAAGATTACCGGGGATCTGAAGCTTTCTTT. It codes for CSVEDYRGSEAFF.

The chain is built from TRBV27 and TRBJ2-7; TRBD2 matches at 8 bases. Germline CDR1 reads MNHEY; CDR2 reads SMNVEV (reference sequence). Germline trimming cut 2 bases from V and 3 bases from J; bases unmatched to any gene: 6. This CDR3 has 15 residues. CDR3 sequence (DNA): TGTGCCAGCAGTTTAGCGGGCGGGAGGTTCTACGAGCAGTACTTC. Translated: CASSLAGGRFYEQYF.

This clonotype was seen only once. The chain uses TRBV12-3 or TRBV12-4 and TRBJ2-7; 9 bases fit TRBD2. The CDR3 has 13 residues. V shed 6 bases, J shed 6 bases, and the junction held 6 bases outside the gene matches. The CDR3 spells CASSRSSGTEQYF. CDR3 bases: TGTGCCAGCAGCCGATCTAGCGGGACCGAGCAGTACTTC.

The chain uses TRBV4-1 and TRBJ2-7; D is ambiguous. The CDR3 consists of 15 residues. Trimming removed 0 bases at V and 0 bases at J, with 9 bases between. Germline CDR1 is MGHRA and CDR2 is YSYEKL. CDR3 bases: TGCGCCAGCAGCCAAGATAGTAGTCTCTCCTACGAGCAGTACTTC. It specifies CASSQDSSLSYEQYF.

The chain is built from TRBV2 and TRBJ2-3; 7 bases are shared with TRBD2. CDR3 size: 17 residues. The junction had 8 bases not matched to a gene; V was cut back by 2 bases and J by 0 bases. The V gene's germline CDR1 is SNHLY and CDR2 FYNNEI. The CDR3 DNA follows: TGTGCCAGCAGTGAATCAGTTGCGGGAGTTAGCACAGATACGCAGTATTTT. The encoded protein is CASSESVAGVSTDTQYF.

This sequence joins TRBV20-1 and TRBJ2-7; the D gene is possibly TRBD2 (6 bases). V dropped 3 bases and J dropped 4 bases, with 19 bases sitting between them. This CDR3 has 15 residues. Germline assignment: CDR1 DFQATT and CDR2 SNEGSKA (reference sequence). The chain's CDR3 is CSASPPWDWGYEQYF. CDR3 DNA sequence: TGCAGTGCTAGCCCTCCCTGGGACTGGGGATACGAGCAGTACTTC.

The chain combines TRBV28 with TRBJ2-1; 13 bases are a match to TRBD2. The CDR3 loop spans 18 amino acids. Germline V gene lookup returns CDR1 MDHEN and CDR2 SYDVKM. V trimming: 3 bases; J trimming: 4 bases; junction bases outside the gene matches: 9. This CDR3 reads CASSFPDTSGRVYNEQFF. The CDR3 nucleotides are TGTGCCAGCAGTTTTCCAGATACTAGCGGGAGGGTTTACAATGAGCAGTTCTTC.

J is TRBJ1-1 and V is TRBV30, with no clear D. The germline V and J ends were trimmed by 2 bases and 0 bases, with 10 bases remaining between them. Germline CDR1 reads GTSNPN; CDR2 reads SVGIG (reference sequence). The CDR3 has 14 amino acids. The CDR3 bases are TGTGCCTGGAGTATATTCGGTATGAACACTGAAGCTTTCTTT. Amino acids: CAWSIFGMNTEAFF.

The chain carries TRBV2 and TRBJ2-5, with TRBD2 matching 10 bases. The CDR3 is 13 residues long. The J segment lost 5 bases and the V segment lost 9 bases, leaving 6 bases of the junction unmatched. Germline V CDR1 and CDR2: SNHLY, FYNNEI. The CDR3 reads CARRTSGEETQYF. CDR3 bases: TGTGCCAGAAGAACTAGCGGGGAGGAGACCCAGTACTTC. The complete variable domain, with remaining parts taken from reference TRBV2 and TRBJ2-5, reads EPEVTQTPSHQVTQMGQEVILRCVPISNHLYFYWYRQILGQKVEFLVSFYNNEISEKSEIFDDQFSVERPDGSNFTLKIRSTKLEDSAMYFCARRTSGEETQYFGPGTRLLVL.

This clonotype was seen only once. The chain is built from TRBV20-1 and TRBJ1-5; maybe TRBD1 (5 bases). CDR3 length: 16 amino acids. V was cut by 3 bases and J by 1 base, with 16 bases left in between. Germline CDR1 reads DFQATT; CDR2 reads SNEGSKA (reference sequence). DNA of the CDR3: TGCAGTGCTAGTGTCCCGGGGGGAGCGAGCAATCAGCCCCAGCATTTT. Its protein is CSASVPGGASNQPQHF.

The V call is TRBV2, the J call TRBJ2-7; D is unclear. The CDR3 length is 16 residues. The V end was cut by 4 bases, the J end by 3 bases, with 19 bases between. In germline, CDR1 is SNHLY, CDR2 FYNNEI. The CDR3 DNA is TGTGCCAGCAGTGGGGCTGACGGGCAAGCCCGCTACGAGCAGTACTTC. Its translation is CASSGADGQARYEQYF.

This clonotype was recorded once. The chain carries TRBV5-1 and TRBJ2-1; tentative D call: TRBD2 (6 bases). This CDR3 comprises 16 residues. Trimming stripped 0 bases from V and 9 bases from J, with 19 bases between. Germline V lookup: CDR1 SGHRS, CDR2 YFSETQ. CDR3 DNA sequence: TGCGCCAGCAGCTTGGACGAGTTCCCCCTAGCGAGTGAGCAGTTCTTC. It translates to CASSLDEFPLASEQFF.